This T cell receptor (beta chain) was captured by sequencing in a study of T cell responses to AZD1222 COVID-19 vaccine. General observations from the study: Among AZD1222 vaccinees, only six were seropositive at baseline. There were mostly white British donors and more females than males, and clonal diversity was possibly underestimated. Regions 160-218 and 743-854 dominated among vaccine-associated CD4 TCRs spanning spike.

This table comes from immunoSEQ multiplex PCR, and its TCRdb copy is limited to in-frame clones, with some not included. The profile shows under 95,000 clones, 70% to 90% of them singletons. This clone was seen only once. No antigen is known for it. The V gene's germline CDR1 is SGHAT and CDR2 FQNNGV. The CDR3 contains 14 residues. Germline trimming cut 6 bases from V and 7 bases from J; bases unmatched to any gene: 6. The V gene is TRBV11-2, the J gene TRBJ1-4; 9 bases fit TRBD1. This TCR came from an adult in good health. This material consisted of peripheral blood, taken on day 0 of AZD1222 vaccination. The CDR3 DNA is TGTGCCAGCAGACGGGACAGGGTGACTGAAAAACTGTTTTTT. Translation gives CASRRDRVTEKLFF. The complete variable domain, with remaining parts taken from reference TRBV11-2 and TRBJ1-4, reads EAGVAQSPRYKIIEKRQSVAFWCNPISGHATLYWYQQILGQGPKLLIQFQNNGVVDDSQLPKDRFSAERLKGVDSTLKIQPAKLEDSAVYLCASRRDRVTEKLFFGSGTQLSVL.